Described below is a single T cell receptor beta chain sequence and its context. Its antigen is as yet unknown. Amplified TCR beta CDR3 regions came from RNA transcripts. The TCR CDR3 first-round RT-PCR relied on the HTBI primer set. From the multiplex PCR reads, TCRdb called clonotypes with MiXCR, one entry per CDR3 protein. Of 640,000 or so distinct CDR3 sequences in the sample, 12% to 15% were seen once. These data are taken from a study of T cells in Graves' hyperthyroidism and ophthalmopathy. Study results and limitations: Researchers found most expanded thyroid clonotypes above 0.001 in blood as well.

V lost 0 bases and J 2 bases, leaving 11 bases between the germline ends. Per germline, CDR1 ENHRY and CDR2 SYGVKD. This CDR3 comprises 16 residues. V and J are TRBV10-3 and TRBJ1-5; D unclear. Specimen: blood. The TCR originated in a woman aged 18-35 years with Graves' ophthalmopathy. The CDR3 bases are TGTGCCATCAGTGAGTCGAAGGGTGTCGGCAATCAGCCCCAGCATTTT. This translates into CAISESKGVGNQPQHF.